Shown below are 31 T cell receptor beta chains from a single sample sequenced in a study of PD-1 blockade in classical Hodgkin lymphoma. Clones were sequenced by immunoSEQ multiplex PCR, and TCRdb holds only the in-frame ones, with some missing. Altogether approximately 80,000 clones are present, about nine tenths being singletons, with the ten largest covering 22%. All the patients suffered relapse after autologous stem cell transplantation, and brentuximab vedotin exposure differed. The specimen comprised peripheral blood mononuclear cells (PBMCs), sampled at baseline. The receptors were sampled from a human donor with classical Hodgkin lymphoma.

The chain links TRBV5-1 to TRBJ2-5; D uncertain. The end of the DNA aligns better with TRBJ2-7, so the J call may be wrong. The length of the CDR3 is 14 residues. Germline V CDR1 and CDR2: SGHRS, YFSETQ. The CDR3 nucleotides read TGCGCCAGCAGCTTGGAAGGGCAGTACTACGAGCAGTACTTC. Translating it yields CASSLEGQYYEQYF.

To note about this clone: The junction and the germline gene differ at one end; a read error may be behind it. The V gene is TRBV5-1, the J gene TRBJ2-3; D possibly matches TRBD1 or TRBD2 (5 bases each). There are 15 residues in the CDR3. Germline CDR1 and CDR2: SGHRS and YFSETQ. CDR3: CASSLGESLIDTQYF. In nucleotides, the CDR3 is TGCGCCAGCAGTTTGGGGGAGTCTCTCATAGATACGCAGTATTTT.

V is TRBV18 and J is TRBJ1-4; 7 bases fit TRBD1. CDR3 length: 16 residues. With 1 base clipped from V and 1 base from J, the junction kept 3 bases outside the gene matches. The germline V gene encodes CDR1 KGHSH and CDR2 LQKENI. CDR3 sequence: CASSPQGAQTNEKLFF. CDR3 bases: TGTGCCAGCTCACCACAGGGGGCTCAAACTAATGAAAAACTGTTTTTT.

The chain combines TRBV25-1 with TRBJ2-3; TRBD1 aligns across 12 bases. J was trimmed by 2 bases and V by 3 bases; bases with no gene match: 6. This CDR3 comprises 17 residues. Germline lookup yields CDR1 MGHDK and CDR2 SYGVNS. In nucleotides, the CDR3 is TGTGCCAGCAGTGACCCCGGGACAGGGGGCAACACAGATACGCAGTATTTT. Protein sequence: CASSDPGTGGNTDTQYF.

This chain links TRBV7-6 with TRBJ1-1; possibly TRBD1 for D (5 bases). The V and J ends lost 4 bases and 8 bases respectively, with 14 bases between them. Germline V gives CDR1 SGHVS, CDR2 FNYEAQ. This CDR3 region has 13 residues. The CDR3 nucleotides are TGTGCCAGCAGCTGGGGGGGGACGGCCGAAGCTTTCTTT. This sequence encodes CASSWGGTAEAFF.

The DNA for the CDR3 is TGTGCCTGGAGTGTTGGAGGGGAGGACACCGGGGAGCTGTTTTTT. This codes for CAWSVGGEDTGELFF. The V call is TRBV30, the J call TRBJ2-2, with D possibly TRBD2 on 6 matching bases. Germline CDR1 reads GTSNPN; CDR2 reads SVGIG (reference sequence). CDR3 length equals 15 residues. V was shortened by 0 bases and J by 3 bases, with 11 bases between the two germline ends.

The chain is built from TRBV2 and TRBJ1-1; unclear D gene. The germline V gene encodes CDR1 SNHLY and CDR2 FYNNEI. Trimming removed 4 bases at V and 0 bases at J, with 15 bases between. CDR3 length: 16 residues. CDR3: CASSVRVEQMNTEAFF. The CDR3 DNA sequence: TGTGCCAGCAGTGTTAGGGTAGAACAGATGAACACTGAAGCTTTCTTT.

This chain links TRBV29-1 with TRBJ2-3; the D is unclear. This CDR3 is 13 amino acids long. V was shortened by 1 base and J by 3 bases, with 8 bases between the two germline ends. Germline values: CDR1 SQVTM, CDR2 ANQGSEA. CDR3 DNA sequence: TGCAGCGTTGAAGCACGACAAACAGATACGCAGTATTTT. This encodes CSVEARQTDTQYF.

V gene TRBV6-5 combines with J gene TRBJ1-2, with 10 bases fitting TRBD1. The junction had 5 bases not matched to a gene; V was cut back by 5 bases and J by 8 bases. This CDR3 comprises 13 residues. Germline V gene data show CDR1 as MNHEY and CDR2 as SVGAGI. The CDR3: CASSITTGGGYTF. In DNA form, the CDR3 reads TGTGCCAGCAGTATTACGACAGGGGGCGGCTACACCTTC.

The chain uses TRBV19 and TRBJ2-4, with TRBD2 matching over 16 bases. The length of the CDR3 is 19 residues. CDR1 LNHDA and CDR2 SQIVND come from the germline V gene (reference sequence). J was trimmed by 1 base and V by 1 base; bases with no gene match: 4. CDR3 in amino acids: CASSIVPGLAGGAKNIQYF. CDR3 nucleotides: TGTGCCAGTAGTATAGTCCCGGGACTAGCGGGAGGGGCCAAAAACATTCAGTACTTC.

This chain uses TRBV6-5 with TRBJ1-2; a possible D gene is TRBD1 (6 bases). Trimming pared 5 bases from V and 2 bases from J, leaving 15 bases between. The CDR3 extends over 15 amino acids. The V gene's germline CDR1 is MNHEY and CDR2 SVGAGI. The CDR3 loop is CASSPGHPINYGYTF. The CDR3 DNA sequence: TGTGCCAGCAGTCCGGGACACCCGATCAACTATGGCTACACCTTC.

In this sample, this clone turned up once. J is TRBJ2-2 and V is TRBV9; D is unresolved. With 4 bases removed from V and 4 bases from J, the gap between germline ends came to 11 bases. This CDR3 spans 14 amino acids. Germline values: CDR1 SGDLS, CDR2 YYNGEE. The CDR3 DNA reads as TGTGCCAGCAGCACAAATAGGTCCACCGGGGAGCTGTTTTTT. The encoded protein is CASSTNRSTGELFF. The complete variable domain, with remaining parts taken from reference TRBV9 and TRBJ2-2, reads DSGVTQTPKHLITATGQRVTLRCSPRSGDLSVYWYQQSLDQGLQFLIQYYNGEERAKGNILERFSAQQFPDLHSELNLSSLELGDSALYFCASSTNRSTGELFFGEGSRLTVL.

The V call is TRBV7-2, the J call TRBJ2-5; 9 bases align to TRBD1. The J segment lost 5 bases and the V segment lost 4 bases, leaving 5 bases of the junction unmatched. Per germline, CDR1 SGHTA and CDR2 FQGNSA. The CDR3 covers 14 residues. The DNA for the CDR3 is TGTGCCAGCAGCTCAGGACAGGGGTTTGAGACCCAGTACTTC. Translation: CASSSGQGFETQYF. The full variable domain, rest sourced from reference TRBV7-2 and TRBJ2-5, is GAGVSQSPSNKVTEKGKDVELRCDPISGHTALYWYRQSLGQGLEFLIYFQGNSAPDKSGLPSDRFSAERTGGSVSTLTIQRTQQEDSAVYLCASSSGQGFETQYFGPGTRLLVL.

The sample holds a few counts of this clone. The CDR3 region has the DNA TGTGCCAGCAGTGAGAAGACAGGCTTCTATGGCTACACCTTC. Translated: CASSEKTGFYGYTF. The chain has TRBV2 and TRBJ1-2; D may be TRBD1 (6 bases). Per the germline V gene, CDR1 is SNHLY and CDR2 is FYNNEI. The V gene lost 3 bases and the J gene lost 4 bases, with 12 bases spanning the gap. The CDR3 totals 14 residues.

This CDR3 reads CASSEAGWGNEKLFF. The CDR3 DNA reads TGTGCCAGCAGTGAAGCCGGGTGGGGGAATGAAAAACTGTTTTTT. The rearrangement links TRBV2 to TRBJ1-4, with D tentatively TRBD1 (5 bases). Germline V gives CDR1 SNHLY, CDR2 FYNNEI. The V gene lost 0 bases and the J gene lost 5 bases, with 10 bases spanning the gap. This CDR3 region has 15 residues.

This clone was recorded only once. The CDR3 nucleotides are TGTGCCAGCAGCATCCTTCAACTAGCGGGAGGGTCCTACGAGCAGTACTTC. It codes for CASSILQLAGGSYEQYF. The rearrangement joins TRBV5-4 to TRBJ2-7; TRBD2 agrees at 13 bases. The CDR3 length is 17 residues. From germline, CDR1 is SGHNT and CDR2 YYREEE (reference sequence). J lost 1 base, V lost 4 bases, and 8 bases had no gene match.

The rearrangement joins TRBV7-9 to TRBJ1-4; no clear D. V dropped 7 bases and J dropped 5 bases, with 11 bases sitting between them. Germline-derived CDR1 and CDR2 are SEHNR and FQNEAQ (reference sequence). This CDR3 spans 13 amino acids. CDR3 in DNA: TGTGCCAGCAATTCTGCGGAGAATGAAAAACTGTTTTTT. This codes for CASNSAENEKLFF.

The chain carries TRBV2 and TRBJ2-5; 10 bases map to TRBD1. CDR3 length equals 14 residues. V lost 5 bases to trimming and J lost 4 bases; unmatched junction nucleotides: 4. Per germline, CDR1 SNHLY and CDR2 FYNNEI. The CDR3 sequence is CASSPDRGRETQYF. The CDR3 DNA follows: TGTGCCAGCAGTCCCGACAGGGGGCGAGAGACCCAGTACTTC.

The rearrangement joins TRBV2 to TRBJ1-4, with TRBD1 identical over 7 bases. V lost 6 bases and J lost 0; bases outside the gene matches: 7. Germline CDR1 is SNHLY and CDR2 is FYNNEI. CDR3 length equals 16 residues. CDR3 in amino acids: CASRVGQLSTNEKLFF. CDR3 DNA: TGTGCCAGCAGGGTGGGACAGCTTTCAACTAATGAAAAACTGTTTTTT.

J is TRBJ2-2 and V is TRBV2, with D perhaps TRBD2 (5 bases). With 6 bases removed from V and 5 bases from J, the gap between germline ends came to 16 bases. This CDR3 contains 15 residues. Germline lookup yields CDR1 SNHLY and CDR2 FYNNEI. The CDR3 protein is CASSPEKGGTGELFF. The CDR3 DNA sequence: TGTGCCAGCAGCCCGGAAAAGGGCGGGACCGGGGAGCTGTTTTTT.

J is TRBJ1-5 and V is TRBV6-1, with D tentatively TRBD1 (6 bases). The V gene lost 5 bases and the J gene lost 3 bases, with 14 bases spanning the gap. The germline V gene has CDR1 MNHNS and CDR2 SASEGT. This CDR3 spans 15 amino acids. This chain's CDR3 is CASSPAGAHNQPQHF. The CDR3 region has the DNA TGTGCCAGCAGTCCGGCAGGGGCCCACAATCAGCCCCAGCATTTT.

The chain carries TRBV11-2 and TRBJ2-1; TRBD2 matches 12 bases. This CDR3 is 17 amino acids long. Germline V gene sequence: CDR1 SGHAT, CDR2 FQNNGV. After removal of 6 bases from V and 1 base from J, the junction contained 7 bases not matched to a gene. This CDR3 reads CASSGLAGGYSYNEQFF. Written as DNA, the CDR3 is TGTGCCAGCAGTGGGCTAGCGGGAGGGTATTCCTACAATGAGCAGTTCTTC.

CDR3: CASSQDLAAKETQYF. CDR3 nucleotides: TGCGCCAGCAGCCAAGATTTGGCTGCAAAAGAGACCCAGTACTTC. The chain has TRBV4-3 and TRBJ2-5; D uncertain. Looked up from germline, CDR1 is LGHNA and CDR2 is YSLEER. This CDR3 contains 15 residues. V dropped 0 bases and J dropped 3 bases, with 11 bases sitting between them.

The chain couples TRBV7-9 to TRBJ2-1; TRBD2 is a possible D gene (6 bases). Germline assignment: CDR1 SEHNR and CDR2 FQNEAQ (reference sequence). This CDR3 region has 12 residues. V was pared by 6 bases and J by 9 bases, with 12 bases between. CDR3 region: CASSSFSGEQFF. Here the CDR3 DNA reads TGTGCCAGCAGTTCTTTTAGCGGTGAGCAGTTCTTC.

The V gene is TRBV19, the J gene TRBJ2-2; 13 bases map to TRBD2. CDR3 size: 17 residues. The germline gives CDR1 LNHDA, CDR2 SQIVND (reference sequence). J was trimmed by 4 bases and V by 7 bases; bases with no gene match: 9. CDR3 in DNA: TGTGCCAGTAAATCCTGGGGACTAGCGGGATCCACCGGGGAGCTGTTTTTT. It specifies CASKSWGLAGSTGELFF.

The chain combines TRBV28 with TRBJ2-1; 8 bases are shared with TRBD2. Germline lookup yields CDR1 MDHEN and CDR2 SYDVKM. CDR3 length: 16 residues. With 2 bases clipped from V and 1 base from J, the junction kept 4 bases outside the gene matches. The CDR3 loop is CASSLGGRRSYNEQFF. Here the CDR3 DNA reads TGTGCCAGCAGTTTAGGCGGGAGGAGGTCCTACAATGAGCAGTTCTTC. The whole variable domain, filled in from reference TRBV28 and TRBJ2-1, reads DVKVTQSSRYLVKRTGEKVFLECVQDMDHENMFWYRQDPGLGLRLIYFSYDVKMKEKGDIPEGYSVSREKKERFSLILESASTNQTSMYLCASSLGGRRSYNEQFFGPGTRLTVL.

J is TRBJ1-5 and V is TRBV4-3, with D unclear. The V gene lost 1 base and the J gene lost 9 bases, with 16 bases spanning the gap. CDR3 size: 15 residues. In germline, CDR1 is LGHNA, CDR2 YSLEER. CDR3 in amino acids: CASSQGPAPESPQHF. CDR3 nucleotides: TGCGCCAGCAGCCAAGGGCCGGCGCCGGAGTCGCCCCAGCATTTT.

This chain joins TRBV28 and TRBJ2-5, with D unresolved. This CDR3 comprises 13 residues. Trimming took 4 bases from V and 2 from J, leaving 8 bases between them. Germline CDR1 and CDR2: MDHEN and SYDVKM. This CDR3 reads CASSSSLQETQYF. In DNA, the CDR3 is TGTGCCAGCAGTTCGTCCCTACAAGAGACCCAGTACTTC.

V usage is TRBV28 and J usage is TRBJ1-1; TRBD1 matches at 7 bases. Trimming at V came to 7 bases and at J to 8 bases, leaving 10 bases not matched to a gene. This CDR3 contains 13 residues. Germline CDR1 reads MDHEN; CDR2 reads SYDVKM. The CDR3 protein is CASTTGTAREAFF. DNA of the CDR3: TGTGCCAGCACCACCGGGACAGCAAGAGAAGCTTTCTTT.

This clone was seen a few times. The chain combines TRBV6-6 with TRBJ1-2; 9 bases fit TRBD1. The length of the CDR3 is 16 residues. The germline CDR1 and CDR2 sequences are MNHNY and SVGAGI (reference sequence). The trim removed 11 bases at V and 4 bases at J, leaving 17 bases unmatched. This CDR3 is CAPARDRARLGYGYTF. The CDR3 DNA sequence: TGTGCCCCCGCCCGGGACAGGGCACGTTTGGGCTATGGCTACACCTTC.

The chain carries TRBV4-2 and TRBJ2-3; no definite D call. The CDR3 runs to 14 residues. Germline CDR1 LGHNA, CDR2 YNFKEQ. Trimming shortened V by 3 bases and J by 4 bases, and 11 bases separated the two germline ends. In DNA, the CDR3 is TGTGCCAGCAGCCAGACCGATTCGCCAGATACGCAGTATTTT. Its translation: CASSQTDSPDTQYF.